This TCR beta chain was identified in a study of read filtering for tumor transcriptome and immune sequencing. Molecular barcoded adaptors covering alpha/delta and beta/gamma chains were used on 400 ng RNA. MiXCR, run by TCRdb on the reads, gives a single entry per CDR3 protein. The table shows some 22,000 distinct CDR3 sequences, with roughly 20% occurring only once. This clonotype was seen only a few times. Germline V lookup: CDR1 MNHEY, CDR2 SMNVEV (reference sequence). This CDR3 is 13 amino acids long. The V gene end was trimmed by 6 bases and the J gene end by 5 bases; junction bases not matched to a gene: 4.

This receptor was identified in a donor over 35 with multiple myeloma. The chain links TRBV27 to TRBJ1-2, with 9 positions matching TRBD1. The sample comprised a population of CD138-negative cells sorted from bone marrow. The CDR3 sequence: CASRRTGVYGYTF. The CDR3 region has the DNA TGTGCCAGCAGGAGGACAGGGGTGTATGGCTACACCTTC.